This T cell receptor (beta chain) was observed in a study of neurological immune-mediated disorders. Study-wide results and limits: Across subjects, expanded clones had no CDR3 amino acid sequences in common, pointing to private repertoires in all groups.

The cDNA came from 5'RACE, which used 10-nucleotide random UMIs. Every sequencing run produced over 190 million TCR-beta sequences, and the sequences from any one run covered 15-18 subjects. TCRdb re-called the 5' RACE reads through MiXCR, storing one row per CDR3 protein. The table has about 18,000 distinct CDR3 sequences, about 30% seen once. The germline V gene encodes CDR1 SGHNT and CDR2 YYREEE (reference sequence). This CDR3 region has 12 residues. This clonotype was recorded once. The antigen remains undetermined. One end of the junction is discordant with germline, which a read error may explain.

The material sequenced was PBMCs. The sequence came from a man over 45 with HTLV-1-associated myelopathy (HAM/TSP). The rearrangement links TRBV5-4 to TRBJ2-3; 10 bases agree with TRBD1. CDR3 loop: CASNLPGQGNHF. In DNA form, the CDR3 reads TGTGCCAGCAACCTCCCGGGACAGGGGAACCATTTT.